Listed below are T cell receptor beta chains from one sample, sequenced in a study of blood T cell repertoires in COVID-19. Data came from immunoSEQ multiplex PCR; TCRdb stores just in-frame clones and leaves some out. The sample shows 200,000 to 300,000 clones, 85% to 90% of them seen only once. Material: PBMCs or T cells enriched from blood (not recorded which). The receptors were sampled from a woman under 40 who had recovered from COVID-19. CDR3s include the opening cysteine and the closing phenylalanine or tryptophan. Each record gives: J gene, V gene, CDR3 protein.

J: TRBJ1-1; V: TRBV3-1/TRBV3-2; CDR3: CASSHAAEAFF
J: TRBJ1-6; V: TRBV7-2; CDR3: CASSLSGAESPLHF
J: TRBJ2-7; V: TRBV7-8; CDR3: CASSRTSGYEQYF
J: TRBJ2-1; V: TRBV6-5; CDR3: CASSPGGNEQFF
J: TRBJ2-1; V: TRBV11-3; CDR3: CASSLGELDEQFF
J: TRBJ1-1; V: TRBV2; CDR3: CASSDRAHTEAFF
J: TRBJ1-6; V: TRBV7-9; CDR3: CASSLEGTGSSPLHF
J: TRBJ1-5; V: TRBV20-1; CDR3: CSASGDSGVRPQHF
J: TRBJ2-7; V: TRBV6-6; CDR3: CASSRISGRYYEQYF
J: TRBJ2-1; V: TRBV5-8; CDR3: CASSLVSRANEQFF
J: TRBJ2-1; V: TRBV9; CDR3: CASSLGLAGYNEQFF
J: TRBJ1-5; V: TRBV5-1; CDR3: CASSLIFLGADSNQPQHF
J: TRBJ2-7; V: TRBV7-2; CDR3: CASSRQDAYEQYF
J: TRBJ1-3; V: TRBV9; CDR3: CASSPGTGGTGNTIYF
J: TRBJ1-3; V: TRBV3-1/TRBV3-2; CDR3: CASSQDPDGENTIYF
J: TRBJ2-1; V: TRBV9; CDR3: CASSVEGLAGSSYNEQFF
J: TRBJ2-1; V: TRBV28; CDR3: CATTGGSYNEQFF
J: TRBJ2-7; V: TRBV29-1; CDR3: CSVEDPIKGQGAGEQYF
J: TRBJ1-2; V: TRBV9; CDR3: CASSPRGMSYGYTF
J: TRBJ1-5; V: TRBV28; CDR3: CASSRAGGGGNQPQHF
J: TRBJ1-6; V: TRBV3-1/TRBV3-2; CDR3: CASSPEGQLTPYNSPLHF
J: TRBJ1-5; V: TRBV6-5; CDR3: CASSYSGQGDRQPQHF